The 17 T cell receptor beta chains given below trace back to one sample, sequenced in a study of cytomegalovirus exposure and HLA in healthy donors. This PCR relied on a set of 60 Vbeta primers and 13 Jbeta primers. Assay: immunoSEQ multiplex PCR; the TCRdb copy retains only in-frame clones and omits some. The sample lists about 150,000 clones; nearly 80% were seen once. The sequenced sample consisted of PBMCs. The receptors were gathered from a woman in her 30s in good health and CMV-seronegative.

V is TRBV6-5 and J is TRBJ2-3; D is possibly TRBD2 (7 bases). The CDR3 length is 15 residues. CDR1 is MNHEY and CDR2 is SVGAGI in the germline V gene. Deletions cut 0 bases from V and 5 bases from J, with 12 bases between. CDR3 DNA sequence: TGTGCCAGCAGTTACTCGGCGGGGGCCCAAGATACGCAGTATTTT. Translated: CASSYSAGAQDTQYF.

The chain is built from TRBV6-6 and TRBJ1-1; weak D call: TRBD1 (5 bases). Germline-derived CDR1 and CDR2 are MNHNY and SVGAGI (reference sequence). There are 13 residues in the CDR3. Trimming pared 2 bases from V and 2 bases from J, leaving 6 bases between. The CDR3 loop reads CASSYRGNTEAFF. The DNA for the CDR3 is TGTGCCAGCAGTTACAGGGGCAACACTGAAGCTTTCTTT.

This clone was observed a single time. V gene TRBV2 combines with J gene TRBJ2-1; possibly TRBD1 for D (5 bases). Germline CDR1 is SNHLY and CDR2 is FYNNEI. The CDR3 is 14 residues long. Trimming shortened V by 7 bases and J by 7 bases, and 17 bases separated the two germline ends. CDR3 bases: TGTGCCAGCATCCTTCAGCAGGGAATTAATGAGCAGTTCTTC. It specifies CASILQQGINEQFF.

The V and J genes are TRBV7-9 and TRBJ1-6; 7 bases are shared with TRBD1. The germline V gene encodes CDR1 SEHNR and CDR2 FQNEAQ (reference sequence). With 5 bases clipped from V and 7 bases from J, the junction kept 2 bases outside the gene matches. The CDR3 is 13 amino acids. The CDR3, as DNA: TGTGCCAGCAGCGAGGACAGGAATTCACCCCTCCACTTT. Its protein product is CASSEDRNSPLHF.

The chain is built from TRBV6-6 and TRBJ1-2; possible D gene TRBD1, 6 bases. Germline loops: CDR1 MNHNY, CDR2 SVGAGI (reference sequence). The V end was cut by 2 bases, the J end by 2 bases, with 15 bases between. CDR3 length: 16 amino acids. The CDR3 DNA is TGTGCCAGCAGTTACGACAGTGGGGGCAAAAACTATGGCTACACCTTC. It codes for CASSYDSGGKNYGYTF.

The chain links TRBV5-1 to TRBJ2-7; the D gene is possibly TRBD1 (6 bases). The V gene's germline CDR1 is SGHRS and CDR2 YFSETQ. V lost 0 bases, J lost 0 bases, and 10 bases lay in between. The CDR3 spans 15 residues. The CDR3 nucleotides read TGCGCCAGCAGCTTGGCACGGGACAACTCCTACGAGCAGTACTTC. Its translation is CASSLARDNSYEQYF.

The V and J genes are TRBV30 and TRBJ2-7, with 8 positions matching TRBD1. With 4 bases clipped from V and 0 bases from J, the junction kept 8 bases outside the gene matches. This CDR3 has 15 amino acids. Germline assignment: CDR1 GTSNPN and CDR2 SVGIG (reference sequence). For the CDR3, the DNA is TGTGCCTGGACTCCACCCGGGACAGGCTCCTACGAGCAGTACTTC. Translating gives CAWTPPGTGSYEQYF.

This chain joins TRBV18 and TRBJ2-1, with D tentatively TRBD1 (5 bases). V gave up 3 bases and J gave up 5 bases, with 8 bases separating them. This CDR3 spans 13 amino acids. Germline assignment: CDR1 KGHSH and CDR2 LQKENI. Here the CDR3 reads CASSPTENNEQFF. The DNA for the CDR3 is TGTGCCAGCTCACCGACAGAGAACAATGAGCAGTTCTTC. The full variable domain, in which reference TRBV18 and TRBJ2-1 provide the parts outside the CDR3, is NAGVMQNPRHLVRRRGQEARLRCSPMKGHSHVYWYRQLPEEGLKFMVYLQKENIIDESGMPKERFSAEFPKEGPSILRIQQVVRGDSAAYFCASSPTENNEQFFGPGTRLTVL.

The rearrangement uses TRBV4-1 and TRBJ1-5, with D possibly being TRBD1 (5 bases). The germline gives CDR1 MGHRA, CDR2 YSYEKL. The CDR3 has 15 residues. V lost 0 bases and J 4 bases, leaving 10 bases between the germline ends. In DNA, the CDR3 is TGCGCCAGCAGCCAAGAGGAGGGGTTTAATCAGCCCCAGCATTTT. It yields the protein CASSQEEGFNQPQHF.

The V call is TRBV11-2, the J call TRBJ2-7; TRBD1 agrees at 8 bases. CDR3 length: 16 residues. Trimming cost V 5 bases and J 2 bases; bases outside gene matches: 11. CDR1 SGHAT and CDR2 FQNNGV come from the germline V gene. Here the CDR3 reads CASSLLRGQGTYEQYF. CDR3 sequence (DNA): TGTGCCAGCAGCCTCCTTCGCGGACAGGGCACCTACGAGCAGTACTTC.

V usage is TRBV5-1 and J usage is TRBJ1-4, with TRBD1 identical over 8 bases. The germline CDR1 and CDR2 sequences are SGHRS and YFSETQ. The CDR3 spans 14 residues. After removal of 4 bases from V and 8 bases from J, the junction contained 7 bases not matched to a gene. The CDR3 nucleotides are TGCGCCAGCAGCCGAGGACAGGGCAGGGAAAAACTGTTTTTT. Its translation: CASSRGQGREKLFF.

In its sample, this clone was seen once. This sequence joins TRBV7-9 and TRBJ2-7, with D perhaps TRBD2 (6 bases). The CDR3 is made up of 15 amino acids. The germline gives CDR1 SEHNR, CDR2 FQNEAQ (reference sequence). V was clipped by 3 bases and J by 4 bases, with 16 bases between them. Written as DNA, the CDR3 is TGTGCCAGCAGCTTTGGGGAGGTCGGTGCGTACGAGCAGTACTTC. Translating it yields CASSFGEVGAYEQYF. Together with reference TRBV7-9 and TRBJ2-7, the CDR3 gives the full variable domain: DTGVSQNPRHKITKRGQNVTFRCDPISEHNRLYWYRQTLGQGPEFLTYFQNEAQLEKSRLLSDRFSAERPKGSFSTLEIQRTEQGDSAMYLCASSFGEVGAYEQYFGPGTRLTVT.

J is TRBJ2-7 and V is TRBV19; 9 positions match TRBD1. CDR1 and CDR2 from the germline V gene are LNHDA and SQIVND (reference sequence). This CDR3 is built from 15 residues. V shed 4 bases and J 6 bases; nucleotides not matched to a gene: 10. CDR3 bases: TGTGCCAGTAGTAGTCCGGGACAGGGTACACGCGAGCAGTACTTC. Amino acid sequence: CASSSPGQGTREQYF. The variable domain in full, with the rest retrieved from reference TRBV19 and TRBJ2-7, is DGGITQSPKYLFRKEGQNVTLSCEQNLNHDAMYWYRQDPGQGLRLIYYSQIVNDFQKGDIAEGYSVSREKKESFPLTVTSAQKNPTAFYLCASSSPGQGTREQYFGPGTRLTVT.

The chain joins TRBV7-2 to TRBJ1-4; 7 positions match TRBD1. The CDR3 is 15 amino acids. The V segment lost 5 bases and the J segment 5 bases; nucleotides outside the gene matches: 8. Germline CDR1 SGHTA, CDR2 FQGNSA. The chain's CDR3 is CASSPGDSGNEKLFF. CDR3 nucleotides: TGTGCCAGCAGCCCGGGGGACAGCGGGAATGAAAAACTGTTTTTT.

This chain uses TRBV6-1 with TRBJ2-3; 11 bases fit TRBD2. CDR3 length equals 15 residues. V was pared by 7 bases and J by 2 bases, with 5 bases of the junction left unmatched. Germline lookup yields CDR1 MNHNS and CDR2 SASEGT. In DNA form, the CDR3 reads TGTGCCAGCACGATACTAGCGGGGGCCACAGATACGCAGTATTTT. It translates to CASTILAGATDTQYF.

This chain links TRBV19 with TRBJ1-2, with 7 bases aligning to TRBD1. Germline-derived CDR1 and CDR2 are LNHDA and SQIVND (reference sequence). This CDR3 is 14 amino acids long. Trimming took 8 bases from V and 8 from J; bases not matched to a gene: 14. The CDR3 DNA follows: TGTGCCAGTGACCAGGACAGGACCCCGGGGGGCTACACCTTC. This encodes CASDQDRTPGGYTF.

The chain couples TRBV4-1 to TRBJ1-1; TRBD1 is a possible D gene (6 bases). CDR1 and CDR2 from the germline V gene are MGHRA and YSYEKL. V shed 3 bases and J shed 0 bases, with 11 bases lying between them. The length of the CDR3 is 15 residues. This CDR3 reads CASSQEQGVNTEAFF. CDR3 nucleotide sequence: TGCGCCAGCAGCCAGGAACAGGGCGTGAACACTGAAGCTTTCTTT.